This record concerns one T cell receptor (beta chain) sequence. This entry comes from a study of blood T cell repertoires in COVID-19. The germline V and J ends were trimmed by 3 bases and 4 bases, with 10 bases remaining between them. The CDR3 spans 13 residues. CDR1 is DFQATT, CDR2 SNEGSKA, per germline (reference sequence). Sequencing was performed with immunoSEQ multiplex PCR; in TCRdb, only in-frame clones are kept and a portion is missing. The sample includes some 250,000 clones, 91% of them seen just once. This sequence was found in a human donor in a cohort exposed to, infected with or recovered from COVID-19 (not recorded which). The donor label of this sample is uncertain. Material: PBMCs or T cells enriched from blood (not recorded which). The V call is TRBV20-1, the J call TRBJ1-5; tentatively, D is TRBD1 (5 bases). This chain's CDR3 is CSASGQGNQPQHF. CDR3 DNA sequence: TGCAGTGCTAGTGGGCAGGGAAATCAGCCCCAGCATTTT.